This T cell receptor (beta chain) was recovered during a study of patients and donors after allogeneic stem cell transplantation. This CDR3 is built from 14 residues. Germline loops: CDR1 SGDLS, CDR2 YYNGEE. V lost 0 bases and J 1 base, leaving 8 bases between the germline ends. TCRdb independently ran MiXCR on the RT-PCR reads; one entry per CDR3 protein. This table holds 150,000 to 200,000 distinct CDR3 sequences, around 41% found once. This clonotype was observed a handful of times. The chain links TRBV9 to TRBJ2-7; D is uncertain. The receptor comes from a human donor who was either an allogeneic HSCT recipient or a stem cell or donor lymphocyte infusion donor (not recorded which). It is not recorded whose cells these are; they may come from a transplant donor. Sequencing was performed on blood, either unsorted or a sorted T cell fraction (not recorded which). The CDR3 DNA reads as TGTGCCAGCAGCGTAGATATGGGTTCCTACGAGCAGTACTTC. It translates to CASSVDMGSYEQYF.